This T cell receptor beta chain was found in a study of T cell changes during pregnancy in multiple sclerosis. The repertoire was sequenced with immunoSEQ multiplex PCR; TCRdb's copy has only in-frame clones and lacks some. Of approximately 48,000 clones listed, around 94% are singletons. Looked up from germline, CDR1 is SGHNT and CDR2 is YENEEA. V was cut by 5 bases and J by 1 base, with 11 bases left in between. This CDR3 is built from 15 residues. Here the sequenced sample was CD4+ T cells from peripheral blood mononuclear cells, taken in the second trimester of pregnancy. The chain has TRBV11-3 and TRBJ2-2; the D is unclear. This clonotype was obtained from a female donor with multiple sclerosis, enrolled in a pregnancy study. In DNA form, the CDR3 reads TGTGCCAGCAGCCCACGTCTTAGGAACACCGGGGAGCTGTTTTTT. This codes for CASSPRLRNTGELFF.